The T cell receptor beta chain described here comes from a study of CD8 T cells in Susac syndrome. Whole-study results and caveats: The study recognized that the number of individuals in its TCR sequencing and HLA analysis was relatively small.

In blood CD8+ and CD4+ T cells, TCR beta underwent sequencing. Negative isolation yielded CD4+ and CD8+ T cells, and FACS enriched TEMRA cells. This clonotype was observed once. Antigen specificity is unknown. This CDR3 has 12 residues. The germline V and J ends were trimmed by 0 bases and 5 bases, with 3 bases remaining between them. CDR1 is KGHDR and CDR2 is SFDVKD in the germline V gene. An amount of RNA that ranged from roughly 0.45 to 1 ug was reverse transcribed with random hexamers. Multiplex PCR with immunoSEQ amplified the TCR beta CDR3 across 54 Vbeta and 13 Jbeta. TCRdb reprocessed the immunoSEQ multiplex PCR reads with MiXCR, giving one entry per CDR3 protein. This repertoire shows some 120,000 distinct CDR3 sequences, around nine tenths found once; its top ten account for around 0.25%.

This rearrangement joins TRBV24-1 to TRBJ1-1; no clear D. Specimen: CD8+ T cells from PBMCs. This sequence was found in a human donor with multiple sclerosis. CDR3 coding DNA: TGTGCCACCAGTGATTTGGGGACTGAAGCTTTCTTT. Protein product: CATSDLGTEAFF.